Described below is a single TCR beta chain sequence and its context. The clone's antigen remains unknown. Sequences SGHRS (CDR1) and YFSETQ (CDR2) are obtained from the germline V gene. From cysteine to phenylalanine, the CDR3 is 13 amino acids long. No DNA is recorded. The library relied on 5' RACE. Each TCR library was prepared from 3,000 to 4,500 ng of total RNA. For each sample, cDNA was synthesized in eight separate reactions using SMARTScribe reverse transcriptase. During cDNA synthesis, template switching introduced unique molecular identifiers that contained a 6-nucleotide sample barcode. Amplification of TCRalpha and TCRbeta cDNA involved two nested PCRs of around 15 and 9 cycles, and each PCR was followed by bead purification. Before amplification, cDNA was treated with uracil DNA-glycosylase and purified using the QIAquick PCR purification kit. The second PCR was the step at which Illumina TruSeq-compatible adapters and sample-specific barcodes were added. Library quality and concentration were checked on TapeStation and Qubit, and libraries were pooled at about 5 ng each. The pooled libraries were sequenced with 2 x 100 bp reads and custom sequencing primers on an Illumina HiSeq2500 single-index Rapid Run. Per the source publication's procedure: PCR and sequencing errors were corrected by UMI-based consensus assembly using MiGEC version 1.2.6. MiXCR version 2.1.1 handled V(D)J alignment, clonotype assembly and CDR3 extraction. To normalise gene usage, clonotype sharing and MAIT/NKT TCR abundance, the top 1000, 10 000 and 20 000 clonotypes in each sample were analysed. Diversity was computed as the inverse Simpson index with the vegan R package after downsampling to 27 000 UMIs. Paired Mann-Whitney U tests on discordant twin pairs were used, with Benjamini-Hochberg multiple-testing correction. Following reprocessing of the reads by TCRdb, the data hold one row per CDR3 protein sequence and no DNA is available. What appears here as the V and J calls and clone size reflects TCRdb's work, not the paper's. The sample's own table lists around 450,000 distinct CDR3 sequences. The top ten hold 2.4% of the sample.

From each donor, an approximately 2.5 ml peripheral blood sample was collected into PAXgene tubes and stored at -80 degrees C. Without any T cell sorting, total RNA was extracted from whole blood using the PAXgene blood miRNA kit on an automated QIAcube. Deep TCRalpha and TCRbeta repertoire profiling with unique molecular barcoding was performed on peripheral blood of monozygotic twin pairs concordant or discordant for inflammatory bowel disease. Smoking habits were recorded for all twin pairs, and each individual was classified as a current, former or never smoker. This sample stems from a study of monozygotic twins with inflammatory bowel disease (dated by TCRdb to the late 2010s). Background on the whole study: The full study comprised 28 monozygotic twin pairs: nine German pairs (four IBD-concordant, five IBD-discordant) and 19 IBD-discordant Danish pairs. The search for disease-associated traits relied mainly on comparing, within discordant pairs, IBD patients with their genetically identical healthy co-twins. Each individual had, on average, about 151 000 unique TCRalpha sequences and 181 000 unique TCRbeta sequences available for analysis.

The study at large found these results: Repertoire similarity did not differ between concordant and discordant twins, which could be due to limited statistical power. Differing immunosuppressive treatments among patients may have added background noise and inter-individual variability to the repertoires. IBD patients had lower TCRbeta repertoire diversity, measured by the inverse Simpson index, than their healthy co-twins. No single strong signal or clonotype linked to IBD turned up in the results, so the idea that one exists was not supported. Distinction between different T cell subtypes could not be achieved in the analysis. Compared with healthy twins, IBD patients had fewer clonotypes in common with other individuals, a difference most pronounced in patients showing signs of disease activity.

This clonotype was sampled from a human donor with ulcerative colitis or Crohn's disease, or a healthy co-twin of an affected twin (not recorded which). The rearranged segments are TRBV5-1 and TRBJ2-1. Source material: blood. This receptor has the CDR3 CASSTLTYNEQFF.